Listed below are T cell receptor beta chains from one sample, sequenced in a study of control samples from healthy donors and cancer patients. The assay was immunoSEQ multiplex PCR, and TCRdb's table has in-frame clones only and misses some. Of 150,000 or so clones in the sample, 93% were seen once. Material: blood. The receptors here all came from a man aged 50-59 years in good health. Both conserved end residues are part of each CDR3. A D gene is named only where the DNA matches it firmly. A row's size may be missing; if present it is once, few, many or a size class.

V	D	J	size	DNA	CDR3
TRBV6-5	-	TRBJ2-5	-	TGTGCCAGCAGTTACGCCGCAGGCTTCCAAGAGACCCAGTACTTC	CASSYAAGFQETQYF
TRBV5-5	TRBD1	TRBJ1-2	-	TGTGCCAGCAGCGCACTTACAGGGGGCCCAAACTATGGCTACACCTTC	CASSALTGGPNYGYTF
TRBV9	-	TRBJ2-3	-	TGTGCCAGCAGCGTTGGACTTAGCACAGATACGCAGTATTTT	CASSVGLSTDTQYF
TRBV20-1	-	TRBJ2-1	-	TGCAGTGCTAGTGGCCCCTTATATGAGCAGTTCTTC	CSASGPLYEQFF
TRBV7-9	-	TRBJ1-1	-	TGTGCCAGCAGCCAGCTGGATAACACTGAAGCTTTCTTT	CASSQLDNTEAFF
TRBV11-2	-	TRBJ1-3	-	TGTGCCAGCAGTCCGGCCCGGCTCGGAAACACCATATATTTT	CASSPARLGNTIYF
TRBV11-2	TRBD2	TRBJ2-1	-	TGTGCCAGCAGCCGACTAGCGGGACACAATGAGCAGTTCTTC	CASSRLAGHNEQFF
TRBV29-1	TRBD2	TRBJ2-1	-	TGCAGCGTTGTGCCCAGCGGGAGGAGCTCCTACAATGAGCAGTTCTTC	CSVVPSGRSSYNEQFF
TRBV11-2	-	TRBJ2-7	-	TGTGCCAGCAGCTTGGACCAACTAGTCATTTACGAGCAGTACTTC	CASSLDQLVIYEQYF
TRBV7-5	-	TRBJ1-4	-	TGTGCCAGAGGCACCGGGACAGGGGGCATGGTAACTAATGAAAAACTGTTTTTT	CARGTGTGGMVTNEKLFF
TRBV6-5	-	TRBJ2-7	-	TGTGCCAGCAGTCCCTTATTCGAAGGCACCTACGAGCAGTACTTC	CASSPLFEGTYEQYF
TRBV25-1	TRBD1	TRBJ1-2	-	TGTGCCAGCAGTCCCGGGACAGGGAGGGGCTACACCTTC	CASSPGTGRGYTF
TRBV6-5	TRBD1	TRBJ2-1	-	TGTGCCAGCAGTTGGACAGGGACAGGCAATGAGCAGTTCTTC	CASSWTGTGNEQFF
TRBV7-2	-	TRBJ1-6	-	TGTGCCAGCAGCTTAGTGGCCGGCTATAATTCACCCCTCCACTTT	CASSLVAGYNSPLHF
TRBV19	-	TRBJ2-3	-	TGTGCCAGTAGCTTTAGCCGGCCCCGCACAGATACGCAGTATTTT	CASSFSRPRTDTQYF
TRBV5-4	-	TRBJ2-6	-	TGTGCCAGCAGCTTCGAAGGCTCTGGGGCCAACGTCCTGACTTTC	CASSFEGSGANVLTF
TRBV5-4	TRBD1	TRBJ2-3	-	TGTGCCAGCAGCTTGGTGACAGGGGGAGGCTCAGATACGCAGTATTTT	CASSLVTGGGSDTQYF
TRBV2	-	TRBJ2-5	-	TGTGCCAGCAGCGACGGGGGCGGGGAGACCCAGTACTTC	CASSDGGGETQYF
TRBV2	TRBD1	TRBJ1-4	-	TGTGCCAGCAGTGGACAGGGGGTTGCTAATGAAAAACTGTTTTTT	CASSGQGVANEKLFF
TRBV7-2	-	TRBJ2-2	-	TGTGCCAGCAGTTACACTAGGCTGAACACCGGGGAGCTGTTTTTT	CASSYTRLNTGELFF
TRBV28	-	TRBJ1-5	-	TGTGCCAGCAGTTTAGGCACAAATAGCAATCAGCCCCAGCATTTT	CASSLGTNSNQPQHF
TRBV28	-	TRBJ1-5	once	TGTGCCAGCAGTTTTGCTGGACTTCATCAGCCCCAGCATTTT	CASSFAGLHQPQHF
TRBV20-1	-	TRBJ1-1	-	TGCAGTGCGGCCGGACAGCCCGAAGCTTTCTTT	CSAAGQPEAFF
TRBV6-5	-	TRBJ1-2	few	TGTGCCAGCAGGTTCTGGGGGGCCGGCTACACCTTC	CASRFWGAGYTF
TRBV7-2	-	TRBJ2-4	-	TGTGCCAGCACTCGGCCCCCTGACAAAAACATTCAGTACTTC	CASTRPPDKNIQYF
TRBV25-1	-	TRBJ2-5	-	TGTGCCAGCAGTGATGGTGCAGGGTGGGGGGAGACCCAGTACTTC	CASSDGAGWGETQYF
TRBV9	-	TRBJ2-5	-	TGTGCCAGCAGCGTAGCAGGGCAGAAAGAGACCCAGTACTTC	CASSVAGQKETQYF
TRBV7-2	-	TRBJ2-5	-	TGTGCCAGCAGCCCCCGAGGGGTGACCCAGTACTTC	CASSPRGVTQYF
TRBV5-1	TRBD1	TRBJ1-5	-	TGCGCCAGCAGGGCGACAGGGGGCGAAAATCAGCCCCAGCATTTT	CASRATGGENQPQHF
TRBV29-1	TRBD1	TRBJ2-7	-	TGCAGCGTGGGACAGGACTCCTACGAGCAGTACTTC	CSVGQDSYEQYF
TRBV3-1/TRBV3-2	-	TRBJ2-2	-	TGTGCCAGCAGCTTTCGCCTCACTAGGTCCACCGGGGAGCTGTTTTTT	CASSFRLTRSTGELFF
TRBV13	-	TRBJ2-1	-	TGTGCCAGCAGCTTAAGGTTGCGTGATGAGCAGTTCTTC	CASSLRLRDEQFF
TRBV11-2	-	TRBJ1-2	-	TGTGCCAGCAGCTTAGTCGTGACAGGAAATGGCTACACCTTC	CASSLVVTGNGYTF
TRBV9	-	TRBJ2-1	-	TGTGCCAGCAGCACGGGACCGGGCTCCTACAATGAGCAGTTCTTC	CASSTGPGSYNEQFF
TRBV6-1	-	TRBJ1-2	-	TGTGCCAGCAGTGAAGCCAACTATGGCTACACCTTC	CASSEANYGYTF
TRBV29-1	-	TRBJ2-2	-	TGCAGCGTTTCCGTCACCGGGACCACCGGGGAGCTGTTTTTT	CSVSVTGTTGELFF
TRBV19	-	TRBJ2-3	once	TGTGCCAGCCGCCGCGGGAGCACAGATACGCAGTATTTT	CASRRGSTDTQYF
TRBV28	-	TRBJ2-7	-	TGTGCCAGCAAAGGGATTGTACGCGGCGAGCAGTACTTC	CASKGIVRGEQYF
TRBV19	-	TRBJ1-5	-	TGTGCCAGTAGTATACCAGGCGGGAGTGGTAGCAATCAGCCCCAGCATTTT	CASSIPGGSGSNQPQHF
TRBV18	-	TRBJ2-2	-	TGTGCCAGCTCACCACGACGGAGGGACACCGGGGAGCTGTTTTTT	CASSPRRRDTGELFF
TRBV7-9	TRBD1	TRBJ2-4	-	TGTGCCAGCAGCGCCCTCGGACAGGGAAACATTCAGTACTTC	CASSALGQGNIQYF
TRBV6-6	TRBD1	TRBJ1-6	-	TGTGCCAGCAGTTACTTACCGGGACAGGGTACATCACCCCTCCACTTT	CASSYLPGQGTSPLHF
TRBV30	TRBD1	TRBJ1-5	once	TGTGCCTGGAGTGGACAGGGGACAAGTCAGCCCCAGCATTTT	CAWSGQGTSQPQHF
TRBV7-8	-	TRBJ1-1	-	TGTGCCAGCAGCCCGGGGTCCCTGAGGACTGAAGCTTTCTTT	CASSPGSLRTEAFF
TRBV4-2	TRBD1	TRBJ1-1	-	TGTGCCAGCAGCCAAGATTTTGGGACAGCCTACACTGAAGCTTTCTTT	CASSQDFGTAYTEAFF
TRBV9	-	TRBJ2-1	-	TGTGCCAGCAGCGCGCCATGGGGCGAGCAGTTCTTC	CASSAPWGEQFF
TRBV27	TRBD1	TRBJ1-2	-	TGTGCCAGCAGCCGACAGGGGACTGGCTACACCTTC	CASSRQGTGYTF
TRBV4-1	TRBD1	TRBJ2-2	-	TGCGCCAGCAGCCTAGTGGGACAGTACACCGGGGAGCTGTTTTTT	CASSLVGQYTGELFF
TRBV5-1	TRBD2	TRBJ2-3	-	TGCGCCAGCAGCTCCCTAGCGGGAGGGGTGGCAGATACGCAGTATTTT	CASSSLAGGVADTQYF
TRBV20-1	-	TRBJ1-1	few	TGCAGTGCTAGAGATCTGGAAGCTTTCTTT	CSARDLEAFF
TRBV10-1	-	TRBJ2-6	once	TGCGCCACCGGGACCTCTGGGGCCAACGTCCTGACTTTC	CATGTSGANVLTF
TRBV19	-	TRBJ1-1	-	TGTGCCAGTAGGAACAGGGTTAAGAACACTGAAGCTTTCTTT	CASRNRVKNTEAFF